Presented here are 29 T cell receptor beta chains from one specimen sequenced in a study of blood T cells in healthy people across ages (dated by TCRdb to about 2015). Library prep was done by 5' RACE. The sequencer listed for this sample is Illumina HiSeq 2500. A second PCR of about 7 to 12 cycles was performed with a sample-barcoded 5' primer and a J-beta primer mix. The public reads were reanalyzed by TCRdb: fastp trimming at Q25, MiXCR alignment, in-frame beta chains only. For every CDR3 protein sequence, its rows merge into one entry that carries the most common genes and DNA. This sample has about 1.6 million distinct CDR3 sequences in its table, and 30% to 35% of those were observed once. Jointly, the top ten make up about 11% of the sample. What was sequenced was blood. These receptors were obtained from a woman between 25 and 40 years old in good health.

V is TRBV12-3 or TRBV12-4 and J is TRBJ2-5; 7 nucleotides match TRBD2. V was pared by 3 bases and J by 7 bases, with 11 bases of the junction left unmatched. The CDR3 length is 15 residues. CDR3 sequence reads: CASSLASGTGGTQYF. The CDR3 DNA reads TGTGCCAGCAGTTTGGCTAGCGGCACTGGGGGGACCCAGTACTTC.

In nucleotides, the CDR3 is TGCGCCAGCAGCCAGGGAACTAGCTTCGCCTACAATGAGCAGTTCTTC. Residues: CASSQGTSFAYNEQFF. The rearrangement links TRBV4-1 to TRBJ2-1, with D perhaps matching TRBD2 (6 bases). The V end was cut by 3 bases, the J end by 2 bases, with 14 bases between. Germline V lookup: CDR1 MGHRA, CDR2 YSYEKL. CDR3 size: 16 residues.

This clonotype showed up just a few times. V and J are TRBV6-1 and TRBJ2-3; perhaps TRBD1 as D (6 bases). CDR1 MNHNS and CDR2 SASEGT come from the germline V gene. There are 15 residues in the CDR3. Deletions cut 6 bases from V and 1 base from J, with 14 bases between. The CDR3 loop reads CASRDGQYRTDTQYF. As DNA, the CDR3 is TGTGCCAGCAGAGATGGACAGTACCGCACAGATACGCAGTATTTT.

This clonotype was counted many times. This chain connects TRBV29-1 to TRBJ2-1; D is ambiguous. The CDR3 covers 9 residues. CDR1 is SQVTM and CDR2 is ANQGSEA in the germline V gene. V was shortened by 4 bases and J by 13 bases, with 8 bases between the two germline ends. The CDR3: CSVGPPQFF. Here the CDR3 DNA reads TGCAGCGTTGGCCCCCCCCAGTTCTTC.

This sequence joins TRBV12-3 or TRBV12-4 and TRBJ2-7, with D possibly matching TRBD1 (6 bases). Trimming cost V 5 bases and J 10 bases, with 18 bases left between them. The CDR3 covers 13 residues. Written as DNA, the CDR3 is TGTGCCAGCAGTCCTCTAGACAGGCCAACTCAGTACTTC. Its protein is CASSPLDRPTQYF.

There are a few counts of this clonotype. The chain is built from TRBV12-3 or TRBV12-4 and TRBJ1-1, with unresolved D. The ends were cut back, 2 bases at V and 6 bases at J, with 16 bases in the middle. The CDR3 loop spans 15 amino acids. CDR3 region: CASSLLPGFLAEAFF. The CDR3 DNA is TGTGCCAGCAGTTTATTACCGGGCTTTTTGGCTGAAGCTTTCTTT.

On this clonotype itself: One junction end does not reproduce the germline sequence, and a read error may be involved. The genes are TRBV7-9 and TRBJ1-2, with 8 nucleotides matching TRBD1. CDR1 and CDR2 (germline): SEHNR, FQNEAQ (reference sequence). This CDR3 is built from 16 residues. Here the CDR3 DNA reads TGTGCCAGCAGCTTAGGGGCCGGACAGGGCGCCTATGGCTGCACCTTC. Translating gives CASSLGAGQGAYGCTF. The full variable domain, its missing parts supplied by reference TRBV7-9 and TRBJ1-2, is DTGVSQNPRHKITKRGQNVTFRCDPISEHNRLYWYRQTLGQGPEFLTYFQNEAQLEKSRLLSDRFSAERPKGSFSTLEIQRTEQGDSAMYLCASSLGAGQGAYGCTFGSGTRLTVV.

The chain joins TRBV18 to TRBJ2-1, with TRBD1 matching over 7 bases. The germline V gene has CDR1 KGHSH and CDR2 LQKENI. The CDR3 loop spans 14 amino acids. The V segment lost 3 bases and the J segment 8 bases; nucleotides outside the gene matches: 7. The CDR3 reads CASSPDRLRDEQFF. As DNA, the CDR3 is TGTGCCAGCTCACCGGACAGGTTAAGGGATGAGCAGTTCTTC.

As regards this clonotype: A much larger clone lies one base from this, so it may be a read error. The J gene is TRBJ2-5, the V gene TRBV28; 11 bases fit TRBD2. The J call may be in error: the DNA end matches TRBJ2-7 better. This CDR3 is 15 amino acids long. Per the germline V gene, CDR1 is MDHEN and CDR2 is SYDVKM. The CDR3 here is CASRSRLAGSHEQYF. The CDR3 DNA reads TGTGCCAGCAGATCGCGACTAGCGGGGAGCCACGAGCAGTACTTC.

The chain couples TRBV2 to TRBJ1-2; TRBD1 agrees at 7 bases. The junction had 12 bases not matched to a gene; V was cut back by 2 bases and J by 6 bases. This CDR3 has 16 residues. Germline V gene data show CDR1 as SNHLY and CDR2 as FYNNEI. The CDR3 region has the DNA TGTGCCAGCAGTGAAAACAGGGGAGCTGCGCGGGATGGCTACACCTTC. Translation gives CASSENRGAARDGYTF.

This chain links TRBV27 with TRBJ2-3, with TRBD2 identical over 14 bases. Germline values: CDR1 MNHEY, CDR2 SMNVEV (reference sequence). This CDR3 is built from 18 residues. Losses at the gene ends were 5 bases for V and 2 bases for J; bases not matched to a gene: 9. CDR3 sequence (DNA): TGTGCCAGCAGTCTGGGACTAGCGGGAGAAAAGATCACAGATACGCAGTATTTT. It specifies CASSLGLAGEKITDTQYF.

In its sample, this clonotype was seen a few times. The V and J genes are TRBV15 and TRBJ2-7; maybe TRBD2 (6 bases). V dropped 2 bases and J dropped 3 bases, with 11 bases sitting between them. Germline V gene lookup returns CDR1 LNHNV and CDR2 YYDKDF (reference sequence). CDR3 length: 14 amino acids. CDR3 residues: CATSRSGRNYEQYF. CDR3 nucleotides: TGTGCCACCAGCAGATCCGGGAGAAACTACGAGCAGTACTTC.

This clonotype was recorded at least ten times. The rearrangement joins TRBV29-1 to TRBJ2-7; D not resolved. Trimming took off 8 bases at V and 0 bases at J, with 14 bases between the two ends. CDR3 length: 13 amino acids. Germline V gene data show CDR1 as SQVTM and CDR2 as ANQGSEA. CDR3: CSIPGPNSYEQYF. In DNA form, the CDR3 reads TGCAGCATTCCGGGTCCCAACTCCTACGAGCAGTACTTC.

CDR3 protein: CASRKGTGDPQYF. In nucleotides, the CDR3 is TGTGCCAGCAGGAAAGGGACAGGCGACCCGCAGTACTTC. The V and J genes are TRBV6-1 and TRBJ2-7, with 8 positions matching TRBD1. Germline lookup yields CDR1 MNHNS and CDR2 SASEGT. The CDR3 sequence is 13 residues long. V gave up 6 bases and J gave up 9 bases; unmatched junction bases: 10.

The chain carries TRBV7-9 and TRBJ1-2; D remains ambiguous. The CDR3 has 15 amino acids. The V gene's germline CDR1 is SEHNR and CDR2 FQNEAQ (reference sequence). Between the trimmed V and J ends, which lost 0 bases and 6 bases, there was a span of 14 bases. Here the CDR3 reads CASSLAYSPGDGYTF. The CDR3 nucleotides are TGTGCCAGCAGCTTAGCGTACAGTCCGGGCGATGGCTACACCTTC.

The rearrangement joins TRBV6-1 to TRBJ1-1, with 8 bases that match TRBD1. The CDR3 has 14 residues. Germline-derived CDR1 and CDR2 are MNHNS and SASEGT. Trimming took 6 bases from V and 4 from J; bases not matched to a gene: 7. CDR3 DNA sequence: TGTGCCAGCAGGGGGACAGGAGTGGTCACTGAAGCTTTCTTT. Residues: CASRGTGVVTEAFF.

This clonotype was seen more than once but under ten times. Written as DNA, the CDR3 is TGTGCCAGCAGACATAACGGACTAGCCCTGCCTTGTACGTCTCCTAGCGAGCAGTACTTC. Encoded protein: CASRHNGLALPCTSPSEQYF. The gene calls are TRBV21-1 and TRBJ2-5; TRBD2 was called by the table and not checked on the DNA. The end of the DNA fits TRBJ2-7 better, so the J call may be wrong. TRBV21-1 is an annotated pseudogene. The CDR3 is made up of 20 amino acids.

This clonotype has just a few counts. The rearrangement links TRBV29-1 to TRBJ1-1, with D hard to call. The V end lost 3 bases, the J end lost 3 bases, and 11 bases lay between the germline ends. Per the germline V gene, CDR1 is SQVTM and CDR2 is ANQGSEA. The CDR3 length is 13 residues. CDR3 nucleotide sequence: TGCAGCGTTGAGAGCCAGGCCTACACTGAAGCTTTCTTT. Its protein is CSVESQAYTEAFF.

The CDR3 sequence is CSARLEPYNEQFF. DNA for the CDR3: TGCAGTGCCAGACTAGAACCCTACAATGAGCAGTTCTTC. The chain employs TRBV20-1 and TRBJ2-1, with D maybe TRBD2 (6 bases). This CDR3 is 13 amino acids long. Germline-derived CDR1 and CDR2 are DFQATT and SNEGSKA (reference sequence). V was shortened by 6 bases and J by 2 bases, with 11 bases between the two germline ends.

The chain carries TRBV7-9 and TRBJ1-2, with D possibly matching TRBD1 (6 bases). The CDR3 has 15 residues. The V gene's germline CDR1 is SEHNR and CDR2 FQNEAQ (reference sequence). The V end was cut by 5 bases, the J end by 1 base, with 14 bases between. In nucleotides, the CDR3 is TGTGCCAGCAGCCCCATGGACAGTGATAACTATGGCTACACCTTC. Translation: CASSPMDSDNYGYTF.

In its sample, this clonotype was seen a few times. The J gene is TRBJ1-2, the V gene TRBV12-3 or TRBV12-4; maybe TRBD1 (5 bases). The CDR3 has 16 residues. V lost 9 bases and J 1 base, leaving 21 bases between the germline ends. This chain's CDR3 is CASYTRGELVNYGYTF. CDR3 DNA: TGTGCCAGTTACACCCGGGGGGAGCTGGTTAACTATGGCTACACCTTC.

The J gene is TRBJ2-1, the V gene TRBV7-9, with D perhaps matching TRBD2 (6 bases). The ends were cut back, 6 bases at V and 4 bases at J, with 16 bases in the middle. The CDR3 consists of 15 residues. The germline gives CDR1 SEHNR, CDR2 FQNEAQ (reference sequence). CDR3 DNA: TGTGCCAGCAGTCACCCGGGACTTTTGTACAATGAGCAGTTCTTC. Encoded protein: CASSHPGLLYNEQFF.

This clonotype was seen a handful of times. The CDR3 loop is CASSPGLAGYSTDTQYF. For the CDR3, the DNA is TGCGCCAGCAGTCCCGGACTAGCGGGGTATAGCACAGATACGCAGTATTTT. The chain uses TRBV4-1 and TRBJ2-3; TRBD2 matches at 12 bases. Germline CDR1 and CDR2: MGHRA and YSYEKL. V lost 6 bases and J lost 0; bases outside the gene matches: 7. This CDR3 has 17 amino acids.

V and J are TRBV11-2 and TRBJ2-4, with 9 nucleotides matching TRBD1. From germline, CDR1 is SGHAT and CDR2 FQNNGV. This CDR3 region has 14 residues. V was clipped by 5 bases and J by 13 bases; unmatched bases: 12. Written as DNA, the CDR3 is TGTGCCAGCAGCGGGACAGGGAGTGGGAGTGAGCAGTACTTC. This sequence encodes CASSGTGSGSEQYF.

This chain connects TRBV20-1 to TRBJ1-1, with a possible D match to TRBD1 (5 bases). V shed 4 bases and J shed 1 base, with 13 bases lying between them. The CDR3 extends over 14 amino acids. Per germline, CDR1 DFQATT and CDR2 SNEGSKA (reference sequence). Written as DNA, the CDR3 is TGCAGTGCTAAGGCAGGGTATGCGAACACTGAAGCTTTCTTT. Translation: CSAKAGYANTEAFF.

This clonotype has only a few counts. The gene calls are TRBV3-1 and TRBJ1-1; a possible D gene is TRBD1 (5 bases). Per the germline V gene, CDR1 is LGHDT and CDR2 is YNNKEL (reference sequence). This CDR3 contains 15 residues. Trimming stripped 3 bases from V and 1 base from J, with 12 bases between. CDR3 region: CASSQGEHKNTEAFF. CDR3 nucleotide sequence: TGTGCCAGCAGCCAGGGGGAACATAAGAACACTGAAGCTTTCTTT.

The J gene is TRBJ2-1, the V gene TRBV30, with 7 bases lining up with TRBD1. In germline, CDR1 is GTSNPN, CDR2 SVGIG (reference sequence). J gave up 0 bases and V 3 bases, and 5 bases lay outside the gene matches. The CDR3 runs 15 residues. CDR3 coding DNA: TGTGCCTGGAGCCAGGGGGATAGCTCCTACAATGAGCAGTTCTTC. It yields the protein CAWSQGDSSYNEQFF.

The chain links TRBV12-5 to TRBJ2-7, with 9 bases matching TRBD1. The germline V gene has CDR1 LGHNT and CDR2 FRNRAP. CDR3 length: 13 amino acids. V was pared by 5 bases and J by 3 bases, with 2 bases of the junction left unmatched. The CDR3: CASGEDRGYEQYF. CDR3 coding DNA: TGTGCTAGTGGTGAGGACAGGGGCTACGAGCAGTACTTC.

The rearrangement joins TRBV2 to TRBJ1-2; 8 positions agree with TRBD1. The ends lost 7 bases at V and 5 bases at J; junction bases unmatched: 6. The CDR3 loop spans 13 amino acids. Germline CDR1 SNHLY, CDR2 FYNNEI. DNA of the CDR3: TGTGCCAGCAAGCAGGACAGGGTATATGGCTACACCTTC. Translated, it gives CASKQDRVYGYTF. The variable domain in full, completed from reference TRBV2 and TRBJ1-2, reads EPEVTQTPSHQVTQMGQEVILRCVPISNHLYFYWYRQILGQKVEFLVSFYNNEISEKSEIFDDQFSVERPDGSNFTLKIRSTKLEDSAMYFCASKQDRVYGYTFGSGTRLTVV.